This entry is about one T cell receptor beta chain. Its antigen is not known. The PCR employed 60 Vbeta primers together with 13 Jbeta primers. The table came from immunoSEQ multiplex PCR; TCRdb's copy has only in-frame clones and leaves some out. The profile covers over 150,000 clones, with around 77% appearing a single time and roughly 3% taken by the ten largest. This sample is part of a study of cytomegalovirus exposure and HLA in healthy donors. The CDR3 totals 15 residues. V was pared by 5 bases and J by 2 bases, with 9 bases of the junction left unmatched. Per germline, CDR1 LNHDA and CDR2 SQIVND (reference sequence). General study points: In a later analysis, V- and J-gene trimming of beta chains associated with a DCLRE1C missense variant, replicated independently. HLA-A and HLA-B allele assignments for most subjects were reportedly predicted accurately using TCR beta sequences. Investigators reported approximately 170 TCR beta chains as tied to cytomegalovirus.

Sequencing was done on a sample of PBMCs. The receptor comes from a woman aged 25 to 39 in good health and CMV-seronegative. The V gene is TRBV19, the J gene TRBJ2-7, with 7 bases that match TRBD2. The CDR3 DNA follows: TGTGCCAGTAGTCTAGTAGCGGGCGGAGCCTACGAGCAGTACTTC. It translates to CASSLVAGGAYEQYF.